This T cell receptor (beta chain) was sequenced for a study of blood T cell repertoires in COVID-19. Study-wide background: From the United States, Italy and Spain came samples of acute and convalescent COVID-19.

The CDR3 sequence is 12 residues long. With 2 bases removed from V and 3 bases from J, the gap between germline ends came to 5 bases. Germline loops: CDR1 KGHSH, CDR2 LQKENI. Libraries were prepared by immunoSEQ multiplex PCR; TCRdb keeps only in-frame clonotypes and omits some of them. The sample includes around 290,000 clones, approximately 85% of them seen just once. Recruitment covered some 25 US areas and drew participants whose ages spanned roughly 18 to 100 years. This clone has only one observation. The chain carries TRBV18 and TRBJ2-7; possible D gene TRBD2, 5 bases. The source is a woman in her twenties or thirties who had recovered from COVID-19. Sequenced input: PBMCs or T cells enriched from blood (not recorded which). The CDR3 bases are TGTGCCAGCTCACCAGGGAGCTACGAGCAGTACTTC. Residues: CASSPGSYEQYF. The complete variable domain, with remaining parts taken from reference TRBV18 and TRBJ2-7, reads NAGVMQNPRHLVRRRGQEARLRCSPMKGHSHVYWYRQLPEEGLKFMVYLQKENIIDESGMPKERFSAEFPKEGPSILRIQQVVRGDSAAYFCASSPGSYEQYFGPGTRLTVT.